The entry below describes one TCR beta chain. Its antigen is unknown. This record comes from a study of cytomegalovirus exposure and HLA in healthy donors. Overall study context: It was reported in a later analysis that the 100 to 150 validation repertoires used the same platform as the approximately 650 first-cohort repertoires.

Findings of the study overall: Most TCR sequences were seen very rarely across donors, but some public TCRs occurred in many.

This CDR3 comprises 16 residues. Only in-frame clones appear in the TCRdb table, and some are missing; sequencing was by immunoSEQ multiplex PCR. The data show hundreds of thousands of clones, 86% seen once. This chain links TRBV21-1 with TRBJ2-3; the tabulated D call, TRBD2, remains unverified against the DNA. TRBV21-1 is a listed pseudogene. What was sequenced was PBMCs. The TCR originated in a woman between 18 and 29 years old in good health and CMV-seronegative. CDR3 region: CASSMSRKSGSYTQYF. The CDR3 DNA follows: TGTGCCAGCAGCATGAGTAGAAAAAGCGGGAGTTATACGCAGTATTTT.